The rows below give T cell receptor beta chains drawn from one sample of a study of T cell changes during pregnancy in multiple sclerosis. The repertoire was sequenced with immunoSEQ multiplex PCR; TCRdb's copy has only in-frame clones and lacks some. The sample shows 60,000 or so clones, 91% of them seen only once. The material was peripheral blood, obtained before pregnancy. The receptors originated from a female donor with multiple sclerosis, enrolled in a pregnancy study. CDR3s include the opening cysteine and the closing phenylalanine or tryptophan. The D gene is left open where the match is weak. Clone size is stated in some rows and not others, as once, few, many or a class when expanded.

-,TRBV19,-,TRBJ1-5,CASTPRGRGRLNQPQHF,TGTGCCAGCACCCCTAGGGGGAGGGGAAGGCTCAATCAGCCCCAGCATTTT
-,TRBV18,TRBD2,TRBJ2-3,CASSPGGGVSDTQYF,TGTGCCAGCTCACCAGGCGGGGGAGTCTCAGATACGCAGTATTTT
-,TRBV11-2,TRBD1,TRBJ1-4,CASSSFDRGQQVFGEKLFF,TGTGCCAGCAGCTCCTTTGACAGGGGGCAACAGGTTTTTGGGGAAAAACTGTTTTTT
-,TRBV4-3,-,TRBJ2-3,CASSQDLRAGSASTDTQYF,TGCGCCAGCAGCCAAGATCTGAGGGCCGGGTCCGCTAGCACAGATACGCAGTATTTT
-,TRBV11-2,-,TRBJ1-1,CASSGGDTEAFF,TGTGCCAGCAGCGGGGGGGACACTGAAGCTTTCTTT
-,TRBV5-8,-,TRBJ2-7,CASSLGRGFYEQYF,TGTGCCAGCAGCTTGGGCAGGGGCTTCTACGAGCAGTACTTC
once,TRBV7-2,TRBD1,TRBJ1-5,CASSLDGDRDPPQPQHF,TGTGCCAGCAGCTTAGACGGAGACAGGGATCCCCCTCAGCCCCAGCATTTT
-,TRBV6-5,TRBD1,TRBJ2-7,CASSPSGQVFYEQYF,TGTGCCAGCAGTCCTTCGGGACAGGTGTTCTACGAGCAGTACTTC
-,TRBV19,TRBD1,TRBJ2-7,CASREGQGSSYEQYF,TGTGCCAGTAGGGAGGGACAGGGGAGCTCCTACGAGCAGTACTTC
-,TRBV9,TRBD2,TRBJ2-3,CASSVRGGGLGTDTQYF,TGTGCCAGCAGCGTAAGGGGCGGGGGGCTAGGTACAGATACGCAGTATTTT
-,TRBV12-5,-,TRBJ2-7,CASGLDGEQYF,TGTGCTAGTGGCTTAGATGGCGAGCAGTACTTC
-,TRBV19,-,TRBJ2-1,CASSIFGTRGEGEQFF,TGTGCCAGTAGTATATTTGGGACACGGGGTGAGGGTGAGCAGTTCTTC
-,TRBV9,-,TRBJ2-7,CASSVGGPYEQYF,TGTGCCAGCAGCGTTGGTGGGCCCTACGAGCAGTACTTC
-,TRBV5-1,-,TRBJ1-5,CASSLGFGGDSNQPQHF,TGCGCCAGCAGCTTGGGGTTTGGGGGGGATAGCAATCAGCCCCAGCATTTT
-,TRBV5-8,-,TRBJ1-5,CASRVGDQPQHF,TGTGCCAGCCGGGTGGGAGATCAGCCCCAGCATTTT
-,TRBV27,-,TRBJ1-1,CASSWAGVGTKNTEAFF,TGTGCCAGCAGTTGGGCAGGGGTCGGTACCAAGAACACTGAAGCTTTCTTT
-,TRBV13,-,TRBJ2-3,CASSRLAGSTDTQYF,TGTGCCAGCAGCCGCCTCGCGGGGAGCACAGATACGCAGTATTTT
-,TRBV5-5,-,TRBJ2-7,CASSLALQNQQYF,TGTGCCAGCAGCTTGGCGCTCCAGAATCAGCAGTACTTC
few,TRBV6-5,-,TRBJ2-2,CASRLLRSSGELFF,TGTGCCAGCAGGCTACTCCGGTCTTCGGGGGAGCTGTTTTTT
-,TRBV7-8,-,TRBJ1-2,CASSLDRDYGYTF,TGTGCCAGCAGCTTGGACAGAGACTATGGCTACACCTTC
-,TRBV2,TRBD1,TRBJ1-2,CASSPGTGSLGGYTF,TGTGCCAGCAGTCCCGGGACAGGGTCGTTGGGCGGCTACACCTTC
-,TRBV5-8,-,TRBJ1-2,CASSLGGYGYTF,TGTGCCAGCAGCTTGGGAGGCTATGGCTACACCTTC
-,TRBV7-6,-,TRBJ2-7,CASSLSPGAYEQYF,TGTGCCAGCAGCTTATCTCCGGGGGCCTACGAGCAGTACTTC
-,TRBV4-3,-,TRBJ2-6,CASSQEQSGANVLTF,TGCGCCAGCAGCCAAGAACAGTCTGGGGCCAACGTCCTGACTTTC
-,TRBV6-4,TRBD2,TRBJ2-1,CASSDAGGSSGRYNEQFF,TGTGCCAGCAGTGACGCGGGCGGTTCTAGCGGGAGATACAATGAGCAGTTCTTC
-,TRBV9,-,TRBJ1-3,CASSPFGTAPGGNTIYF,TGTGCCAGCAGCCCGTTTGGAACGGCCCCAGGGGGAAACACCATATATTTT
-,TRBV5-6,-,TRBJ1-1,CASSLVGLGSHTEAFF,TGTGCCAGCAGCTTGGTGGGTCTGGGGAGCCACACTGAAGCTTTCTTT
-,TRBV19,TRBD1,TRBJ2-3,CASSMPIQGAFTDTQYF,TGTGCCAGTAGTATGCCGATTCAGGGGGCCTTCACAGATACGCAGTATTTT
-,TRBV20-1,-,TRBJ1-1,CSARTDSSAFF,TGCAGTGCTAGGACGGACAGTTCTGCTTTCTTT
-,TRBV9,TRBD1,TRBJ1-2,CASSVGVGQSHYGYTF,TGTGCCAGCAGCGTAGGGGTGGGACAGAGCCACTATGGCTACACCTTC
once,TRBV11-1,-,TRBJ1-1,CASSRSFVALNTEAFF,TGTGCCAGCAGCCGGAGCTTCGTAGCCTTGAACACTGAAGCTTTCTTT
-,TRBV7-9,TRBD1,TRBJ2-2,CASSFRQGANTGELFF,TGTGCCAGCAGCTTCCGACAGGGGGCTAACACCGGGGAGCTGTTTTTT
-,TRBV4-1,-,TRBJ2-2,CASSQVSVRTGELFF,TGCGCCAGCAGCCAAGTAAGCGTTCGCACCGGGGAGCTGTTTTTT
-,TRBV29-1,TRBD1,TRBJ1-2,CSVQQGIYGYTF,TGCAGCGTCCAACAGGGGATCTATGGCTACACCTTC
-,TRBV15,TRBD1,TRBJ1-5,CATTTGGNGQPQHF,TGTGCCACCACGACAGGGGGGAACGGTCAGCCCCAGCATTTT
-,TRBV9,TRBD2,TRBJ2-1,CASSGWRGSPYNEQFF,TGTGCCAGCAGCGGTTGGCGGGGGAGTCCCTACAATGAGCAGTTCTTC
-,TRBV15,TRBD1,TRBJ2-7,CATSYYHRDRGRYEQYF,TGTGCCACCAGCTACTACCACAGGGACAGGGGGCGGTACGAGCAGTACTTC